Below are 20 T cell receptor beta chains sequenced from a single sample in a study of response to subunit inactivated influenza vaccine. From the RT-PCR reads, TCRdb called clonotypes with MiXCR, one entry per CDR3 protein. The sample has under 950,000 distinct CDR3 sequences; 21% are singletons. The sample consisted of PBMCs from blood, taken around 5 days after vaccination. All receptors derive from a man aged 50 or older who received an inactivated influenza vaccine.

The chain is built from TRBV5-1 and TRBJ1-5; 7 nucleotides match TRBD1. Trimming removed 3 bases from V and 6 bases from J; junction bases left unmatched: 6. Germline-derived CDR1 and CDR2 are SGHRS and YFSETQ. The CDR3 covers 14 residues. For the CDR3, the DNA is TGCGCCAGCAGCTCAGGACAGGCCGGTCAGCCCCAGCATTTT. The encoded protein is CASSSGQAGQPQHF.

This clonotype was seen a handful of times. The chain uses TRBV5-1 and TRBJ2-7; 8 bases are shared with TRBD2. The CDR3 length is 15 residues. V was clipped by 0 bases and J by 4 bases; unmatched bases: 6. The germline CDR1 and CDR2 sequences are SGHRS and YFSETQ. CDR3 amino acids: CASSLELAVTYEQYF. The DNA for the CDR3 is TGCGCCAGCAGCTTGGAACTAGCGGTTACTTACGAGCAGTACTTC. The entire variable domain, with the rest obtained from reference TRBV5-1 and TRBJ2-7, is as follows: KAGVTQTPRYLIKTRGQQVTLSCSPISGHRSVSWYQQTPGQGLQFLFEYFSETQRNKGNFPGRFSGRQFSNSRSEMNVSTLELGDSALYLCASSLELAVTYEQYFGPGTRLTVT.

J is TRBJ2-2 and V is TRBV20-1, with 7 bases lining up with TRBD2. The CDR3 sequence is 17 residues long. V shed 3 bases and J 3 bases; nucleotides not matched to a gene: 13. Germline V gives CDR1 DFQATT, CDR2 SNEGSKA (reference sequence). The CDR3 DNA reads TGCAGTGCTAGTTGGGATGCTAGCGGCTACTACACCGGGGAGCTGTTTTTT. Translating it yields CSASWDASGYYTGELFF.

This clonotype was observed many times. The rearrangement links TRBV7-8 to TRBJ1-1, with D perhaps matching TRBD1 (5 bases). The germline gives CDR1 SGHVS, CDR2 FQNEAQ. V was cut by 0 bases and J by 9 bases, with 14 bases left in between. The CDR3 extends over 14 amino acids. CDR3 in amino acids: CASSLAREGLQAFF. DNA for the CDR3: TGTGCCAGCAGCTTAGCCAGGGAGGGACTTCAAGCTTTCTTT.

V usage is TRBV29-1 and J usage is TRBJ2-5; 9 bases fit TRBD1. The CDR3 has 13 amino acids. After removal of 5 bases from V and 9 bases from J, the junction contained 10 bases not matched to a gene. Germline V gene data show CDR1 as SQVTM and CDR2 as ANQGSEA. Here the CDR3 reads CSVLQGALGAQYF. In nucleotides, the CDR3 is TGCAGCGTTTTACAGGGGGCGCTTGGGGCCCAGTACTTC.

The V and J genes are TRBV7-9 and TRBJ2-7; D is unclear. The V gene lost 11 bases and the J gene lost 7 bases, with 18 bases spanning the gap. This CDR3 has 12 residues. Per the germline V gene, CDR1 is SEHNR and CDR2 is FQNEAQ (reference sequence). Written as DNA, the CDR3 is TGTGCCTCCCAACGGAACCCCGGGGAGCAGTACTTC. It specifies CASQRNPGEQYF.

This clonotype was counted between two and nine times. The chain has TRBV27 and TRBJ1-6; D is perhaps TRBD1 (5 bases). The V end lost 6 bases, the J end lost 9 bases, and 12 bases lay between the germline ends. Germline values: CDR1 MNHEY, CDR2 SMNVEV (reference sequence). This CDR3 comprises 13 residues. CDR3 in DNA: TGTGCCAGCAGGGGACCGGCAAGTTCACCCCTCCACTTT. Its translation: CASRGPASSPLHF.

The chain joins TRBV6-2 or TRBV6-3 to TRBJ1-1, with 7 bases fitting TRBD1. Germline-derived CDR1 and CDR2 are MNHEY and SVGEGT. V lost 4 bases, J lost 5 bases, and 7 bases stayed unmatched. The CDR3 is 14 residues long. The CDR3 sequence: CASSSQTGLTEAFF. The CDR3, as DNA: TGTGCCAGCAGTTCTCAGACAGGGCTGACTGAAGCTTTCTTT.

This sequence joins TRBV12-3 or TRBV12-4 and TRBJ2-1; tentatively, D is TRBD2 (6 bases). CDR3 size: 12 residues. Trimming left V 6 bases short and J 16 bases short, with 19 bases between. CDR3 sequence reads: CASSPSSRGDFF. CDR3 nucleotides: TGTGCCAGCAGCCCCTCCTCGCGCGGGGACTTCTTC.

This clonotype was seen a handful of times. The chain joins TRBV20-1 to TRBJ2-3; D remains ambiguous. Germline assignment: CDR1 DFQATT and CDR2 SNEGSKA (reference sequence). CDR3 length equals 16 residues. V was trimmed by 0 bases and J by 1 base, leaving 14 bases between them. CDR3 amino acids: CSARDSLVLGTDTQYF. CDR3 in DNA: TGCAGTGCTAGAGACTCTCTAGTTTTAGGCACAGATACGCAGTATTTT.

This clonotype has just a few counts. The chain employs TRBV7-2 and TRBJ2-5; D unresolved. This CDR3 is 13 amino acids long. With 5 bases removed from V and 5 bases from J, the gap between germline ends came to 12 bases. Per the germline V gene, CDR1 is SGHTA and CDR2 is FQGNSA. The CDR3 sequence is CASSPATGETQYF. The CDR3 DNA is TGTGCCAGCAGCCCCGCGACTGGGGAGACCCAGTACTTC.

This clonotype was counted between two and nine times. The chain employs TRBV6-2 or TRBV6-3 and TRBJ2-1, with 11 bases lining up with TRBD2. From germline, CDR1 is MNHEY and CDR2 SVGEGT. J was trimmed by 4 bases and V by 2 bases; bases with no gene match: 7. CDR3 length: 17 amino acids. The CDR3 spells CASSYPQLAGDYNEQFF. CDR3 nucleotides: TGTGCCAGCAGTTACCCTCAACTAGCGGGAGATTACAATGAGCAGTTCTTC.

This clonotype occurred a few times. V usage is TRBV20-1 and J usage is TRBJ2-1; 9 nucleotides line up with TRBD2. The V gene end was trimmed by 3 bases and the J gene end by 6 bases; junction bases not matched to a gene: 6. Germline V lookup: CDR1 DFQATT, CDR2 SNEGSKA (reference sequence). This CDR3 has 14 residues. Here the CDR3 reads CSASFAGGRNEQFF. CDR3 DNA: TGCAGTGCTAGTTTCGCGGGGGGGCGCAATGAGCAGTTCTTC.

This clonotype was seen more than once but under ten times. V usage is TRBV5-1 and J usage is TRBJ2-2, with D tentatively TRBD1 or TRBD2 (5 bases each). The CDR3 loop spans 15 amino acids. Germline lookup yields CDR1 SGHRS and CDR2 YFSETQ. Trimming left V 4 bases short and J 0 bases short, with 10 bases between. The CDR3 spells CASSRDVANTGELFF. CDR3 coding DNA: TGCGCCAGCAGCCGGGACGTTGCGAACACCGGGGAGCTGTTTTTT.

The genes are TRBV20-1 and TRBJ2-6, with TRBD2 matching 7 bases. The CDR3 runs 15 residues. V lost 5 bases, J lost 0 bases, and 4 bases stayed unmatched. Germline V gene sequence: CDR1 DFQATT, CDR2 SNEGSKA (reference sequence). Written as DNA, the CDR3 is TGCAGTGCTGGAGGGAGGGGCTCTGGGGCCAACGTCCTGACTTTC. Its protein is CSAGGRGSGANVLTF.

CDR3 sequence (DNA): TGTGCCAGCAGCGTTGCCGGGAGTGCAGATACGCAGTATTTT. The encoded protein is CASSVAGSADTQYF. The V and J genes are TRBV9 and TRBJ2-3; D is perhaps TRBD2 (6 bases). V was shortened by 2 bases and J by 4 bases, with 11 bases between the two germline ends. This CDR3 region has 14 residues. Germline assignment: CDR1 SGDLS and CDR2 YYNGEE.

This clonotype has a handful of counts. CDR3 amino acids: CASSDRPTEAFF. The CDR3 coding sequence is TGTGCCAGCAGTGACAGGCCCACTGAAGCTTTCTTT. The rearrangement uses TRBV28 and TRBJ1-1; the D gene is possibly TRBD1 (6 bases). Trimming took off 5 bases at V and 4 bases at J, with 8 bases between the two ends. The CDR3 extends over 12 amino acids. Germline V CDR1 and CDR2: MDHEN, SYDVKM.

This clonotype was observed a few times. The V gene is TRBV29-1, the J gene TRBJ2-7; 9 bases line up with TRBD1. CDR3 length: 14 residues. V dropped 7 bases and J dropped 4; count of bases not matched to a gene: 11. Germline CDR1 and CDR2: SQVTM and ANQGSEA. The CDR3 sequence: CSARGVGQGYEQYF. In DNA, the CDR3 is TGCAGCGCAAGGGGTGTGGGACAGGGATACGAGCAGTACTTC.

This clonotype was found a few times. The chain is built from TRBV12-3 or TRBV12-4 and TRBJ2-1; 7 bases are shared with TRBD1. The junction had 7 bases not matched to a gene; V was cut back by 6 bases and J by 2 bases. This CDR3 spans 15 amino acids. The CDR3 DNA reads TGTGCCAGCAGAGCTGGACAGGCCGCCTACAATGAGCAGTTCTTC. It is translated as CASRAGQAAYNEQFF.

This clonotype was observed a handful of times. The CDR3 DNA follows: TGCGCCAGCAGCCAAGGACGAGGCTCCTACCAGACCCAGTACTTC. It is translated as CASSQGRGSYQTQYF. The gene calls are TRBV4-1 and TRBJ2-5; the D is unclear. Germline values: CDR1 MGHRA, CDR2 YSYEKL. V shed 1 base and J shed 6 bases, with 15 bases lying between them. The CDR3 length is 15 residues.